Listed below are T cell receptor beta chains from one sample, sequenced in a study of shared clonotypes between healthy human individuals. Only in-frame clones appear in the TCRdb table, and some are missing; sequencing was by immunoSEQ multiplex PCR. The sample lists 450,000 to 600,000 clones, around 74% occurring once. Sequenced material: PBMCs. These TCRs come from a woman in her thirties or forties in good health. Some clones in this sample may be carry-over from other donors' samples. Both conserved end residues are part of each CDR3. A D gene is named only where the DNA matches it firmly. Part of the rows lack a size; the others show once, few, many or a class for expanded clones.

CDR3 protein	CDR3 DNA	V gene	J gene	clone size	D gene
CATSRDYNYEQYF	TGTGCCACCAGCAGAGATTATAACTACGAGCAGTACTTC	TRBV15	TRBJ2-7	-	-
CASRMGRNSNQPQHF	TGTGCCAGCAGAATGGGTCGAAATAGCAATCAGCCCCAGCATTTT	TRBV5-8	TRBJ1-5	-	-
CASSLVVGETQYF	TGTGCCAGCAGCTTAGTGGTTGGGGAGACCCAGTACTTC	TRBV7-2	TRBJ2-5	-	-
CASSVGLALNTGELFF	TGTGCCAGCAGCGTGGGACTAGCTCTTAACACCGGGGAGCTGTTTTTT	TRBV9	TRBJ2-2	few	TRBD2
CASSLGGAGPSETQYF	TGTGCTAGCAGCCTGGGGGGGGCAGGCCCCTCGGAGACCCAGTACTTC	TRBV7-7	TRBJ2-5	once	-
CASSFSGSGANVLTF	TGTGCCAGCAGCTTTTCTGGCTCTGGGGCCAACGTCCTGACTTTC	TRBV7-9	TRBJ2-6	-	-
CASSRGYEQYF	TGTGCCAGCAGCCGGGGGTACGAGCAGTACTTC	TRBV5-8	TRBJ2-7	few	-
CAWIQGARNNSPLHF	TGTGCCTGGATTCAGGGGGCGAGGAATAATTCACCCCTCCACTTT	TRBV30	TRBJ1-6	-	TRBD1
CASSSGLAANTGELFF	TGTGCCAGCAGCTCGGGACTAGCGGCGAACACCGGGGAGCTGTTTTTT	TRBV11-3	TRBJ2-2	-	TRBD2
CASSFGTGDGETQYF	TGCGCCAGCAGTTTCGGGACAGGGGATGGAGAGACCCAGTACTTC	TRBV10-2	TRBJ2-5	-	TRBD1
CASSEVLGDTQYF	TGTGCCAGCAGTGAGGTTTTGGGAGATACGCAGTATTTT	TRBV6-4	TRBJ2-3	-	-
CASSEQGQPYGYTF	TGTGCCAGCAGTGAACAAGGACAGCCCTATGGCTACACCTTC	TRBV2	TRBJ1-2	few	-
CASSQRGAPGPGSRTEAFF	TGTGCCAGCAGCCAAAGGGGGGCCCCGGGGCCGGGGTCGAGGACTGAAGCTTTCTTT	TRBV27	TRBJ1-1	-	-
CASSLGIDEQFF	TGTGCCAGCAGCTTGGGGATCGATGAGCAGTTCTTC	TRBV5-4	TRBJ2-1	-	-
CARSPWDRLIQETQYF	TGTGCCAGAAGCCCATGGGACAGGCTAATTCAAGAGACCCAGTACTTC	TRBV5-3	TRBJ2-5	-	TRBD1
CASSTTSDTDTQYF	TGTGCCAGCAGCACGACTAGCGACACAGATACGCAGTATTTT	TRBV5-4	TRBJ2-3	-	TRBD2
CASSQDSIGEQFF	TGCGCCAGCAGCCAGGACAGCATCGGTGAGCAGTTCTTC	TRBV5-1	TRBJ2-1	-	-
CASSREGRTNEQFF	TGCGCCAGCAGTCGGGAGGGGCGAACCAATGAGCAGTTCTTC	TRBV10-1	TRBJ2-1	-	TRBD2
CASSPLGFGEQFF	TGTGCCAGCAGCCCCCTTGGATTCGGTGAGCAGTTCTTC	TRBV7-9	TRBJ2-1	-	-
CASSSWGGNTEAFF	TGTGCCAGCAGCTCCTGGGGGGGGAACACTGAAGCTTTCTTT	TRBV2	TRBJ1-1	few	-
CASSYGQGRAAFF	TGTGCCAGCAGCTATGGACAGGGGCGGGCTGCTTTCTTT	TRBV7-8	TRBJ1-1	-	TRBD1
CASSVGQTSGNTIYF	TGTGCCAGCAGCGTAGGACAGACTTCTGGAAACACCATATATTTT	TRBV9	TRBJ1-3	few	-
CASSVNRDRVTDTQYF	TGTGCCAGTAGTGTCAACCGGGACAGGGTCACGGATACGCAGTATTTT	TRBV19	TRBJ2-3	-	TRBD1
CASGQGGRLYEQYF	TGCGCCAGCGGACAGGGGGGCCGGCTCTACGAGCAGTACTTC	TRBV5-1	TRBJ2-7	-	TRBD1
CASSVGGPSPSYNEQFF	TGTGCCAGCAGCGTAGGGGGGCCGTCACCTTCCTACAATGAGCAGTTCTTC	TRBV9	TRBJ2-1	-	-
CAWSRGLEGNEQYF	TGTGCCTGGAGTAGAGGGTTAGAAGGGAACGAGCAGTACTTC	TRBV30	TRBJ2-7	few	-
CASSREGRYNEQFF	TGTGCGAGCAGCAGGGAGGGCCGTTACAATGAGCAGTTCTTC	TRBV2	TRBJ2-1	-	TRBD2
CASSVTSGTGELFF	TGTGCCAGCAGCGTCACTAGCGGCACCGGGGAGCTGTTTTTT	TRBV7-2	TRBJ2-2	-	TRBD2
CASSLGQGGTEAFF	TGTGCCAGCAGCCTGGGACAGGGTGGCACTGAAGCTTTCTTT	TRBV27	TRBJ1-1	-	TRBD1
CARRSEQYF	TGTGCTAGGCGGAGCGAGCAGTACTTC	TRBV7-7	TRBJ2-7	-	-
CASSPRGGETQYF	TGTGCCAGCAGCCCTCGGGGAGGGGAGACCCAGTACTTC	TRBV2	TRBJ2-5	-	TRBD2
CASSQLAGVSTGELFF	TGTGCCAGCAGCCAACTAGCGGGAGTGTCGACCGGGGAGCTGTTTTTT	TRBV7-9	TRBJ2-2	many	TRBD2